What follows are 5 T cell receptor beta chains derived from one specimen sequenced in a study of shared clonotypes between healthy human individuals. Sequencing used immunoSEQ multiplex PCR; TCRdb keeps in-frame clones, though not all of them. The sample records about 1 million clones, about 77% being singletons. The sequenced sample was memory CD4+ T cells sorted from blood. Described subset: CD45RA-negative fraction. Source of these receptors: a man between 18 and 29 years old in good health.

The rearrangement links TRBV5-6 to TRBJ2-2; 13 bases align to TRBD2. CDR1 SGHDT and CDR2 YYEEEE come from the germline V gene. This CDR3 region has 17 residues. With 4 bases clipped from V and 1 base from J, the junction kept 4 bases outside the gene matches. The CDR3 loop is CASSPWTSGRNTGELFF. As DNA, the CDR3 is TGTGCCAGCAGCCCGTGGACTAGCGGGAGGAACACCGGGGAGCTGTTTTTT.

Here the CDR3 reads CASSSRQGSTEAFF. In DNA form, the CDR3 reads TGTGCCAGCAGCTCACGACAGGGGAGCACTGAAGCTTTCTTT. The chain carries TRBV7-2 and TRBJ1-1; 8 bases line up with TRBD1. The ends lost 4 bases at V and 4 bases at J; junction bases unmatched: 5. Germline V gene data show CDR1 as SGHTA and CDR2 as FQGNSA. CDR3 length: 14 residues. The variable domain in full, completed from reference TRBV7-2 and TRBJ1-1, reads GAGVSQSPSNKVTEKGKDVELRCDPISGHTALYWYRQSLGQGLEFLIYFQGNSAPDKSGLPSDRFSAERTGGSVSTLTIQRTQQEDSAVYLCASSSRQGSTEAFFGQGTRLTVV.

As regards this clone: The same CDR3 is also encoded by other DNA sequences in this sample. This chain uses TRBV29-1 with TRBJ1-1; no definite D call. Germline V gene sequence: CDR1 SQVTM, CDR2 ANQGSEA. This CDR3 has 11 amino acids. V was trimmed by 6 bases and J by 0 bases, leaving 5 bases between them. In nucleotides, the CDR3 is TGCAGCGTGAGCATGAACACTGAAGCTTTCTTT. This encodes CSVSMNTEAFF.

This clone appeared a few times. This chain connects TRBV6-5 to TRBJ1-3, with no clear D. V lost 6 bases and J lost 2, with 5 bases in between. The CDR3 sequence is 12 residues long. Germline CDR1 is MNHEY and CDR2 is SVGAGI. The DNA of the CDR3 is TGTGCCAGCAGCCGACCTGGAAACACCATATATTTT. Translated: CASSRPGNTIYF.

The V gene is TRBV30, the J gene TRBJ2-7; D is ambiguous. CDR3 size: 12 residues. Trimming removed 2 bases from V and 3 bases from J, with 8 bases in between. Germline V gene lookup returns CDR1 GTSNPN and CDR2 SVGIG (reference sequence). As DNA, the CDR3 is TGTGCCTGGAGTCACCAGCACTACGAGCAGTACTTC. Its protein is CAWSHQHYEQYF.